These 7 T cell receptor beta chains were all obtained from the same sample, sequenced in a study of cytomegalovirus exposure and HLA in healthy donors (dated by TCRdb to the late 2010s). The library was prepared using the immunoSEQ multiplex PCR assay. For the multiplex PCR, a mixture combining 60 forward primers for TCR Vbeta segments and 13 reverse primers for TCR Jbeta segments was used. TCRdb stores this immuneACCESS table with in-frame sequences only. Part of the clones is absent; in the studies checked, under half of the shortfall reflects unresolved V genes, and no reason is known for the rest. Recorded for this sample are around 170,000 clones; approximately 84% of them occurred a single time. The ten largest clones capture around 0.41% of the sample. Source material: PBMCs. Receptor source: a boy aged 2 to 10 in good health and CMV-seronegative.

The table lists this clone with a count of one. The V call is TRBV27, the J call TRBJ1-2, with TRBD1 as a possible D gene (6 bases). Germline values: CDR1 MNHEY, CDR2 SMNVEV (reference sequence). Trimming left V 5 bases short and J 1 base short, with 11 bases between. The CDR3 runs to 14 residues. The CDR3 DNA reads TGTGCCAGCAGTAATACAGGGATTAACTATGGCTACACCTTC. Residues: CASSNTGINYGYTF.

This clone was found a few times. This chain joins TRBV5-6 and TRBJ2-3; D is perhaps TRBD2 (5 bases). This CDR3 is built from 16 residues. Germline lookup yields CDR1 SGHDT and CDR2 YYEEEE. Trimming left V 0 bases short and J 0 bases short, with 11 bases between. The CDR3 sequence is CASSLEWRASTDTQYF. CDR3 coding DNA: TGTGCCAGCAGCTTGGAGTGGCGGGCTAGCACAGATACGCAGTATTTT. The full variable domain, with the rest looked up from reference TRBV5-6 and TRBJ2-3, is DAGVTQSPTHLIKTRGQQVTLRCSPKSGHDTVSWYQQALGQGPQFIFQYYEEEERQRGNFPDRFSGHQFPNYSSELNVNALLLGDSALYLCASSLEWRASTDTQYFGPGTRLTVL.

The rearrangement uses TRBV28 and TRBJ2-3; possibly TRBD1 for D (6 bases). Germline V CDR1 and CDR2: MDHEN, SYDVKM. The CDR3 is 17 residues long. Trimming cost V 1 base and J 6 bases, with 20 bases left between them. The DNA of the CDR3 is TGTGCCAGCAGTTTATATGGGGGCCCGGGAAGATTTGATACGCAGTATTTT. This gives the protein CASSLYGGPGRFDTQYF. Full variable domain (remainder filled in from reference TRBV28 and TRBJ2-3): DVKVTQSSRYLVKRTGEKVFLECVQDMDHENMFWYRQDPGLGLRLIYFSYDVKMKEKGDIPEGYSVSREKKERFSLILESASTNQTSMYLCASSLYGGPGRFDTQYFGPGTRLTVL.

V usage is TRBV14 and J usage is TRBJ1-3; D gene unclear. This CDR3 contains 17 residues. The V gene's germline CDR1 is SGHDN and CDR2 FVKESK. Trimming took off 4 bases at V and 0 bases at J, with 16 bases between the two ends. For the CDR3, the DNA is TGTGCCAGCAGCCGGGATGTGGACTCGAGCTCTGGAAACACCATATATTTT. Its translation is CASSRDVDSSSGNTIYF.

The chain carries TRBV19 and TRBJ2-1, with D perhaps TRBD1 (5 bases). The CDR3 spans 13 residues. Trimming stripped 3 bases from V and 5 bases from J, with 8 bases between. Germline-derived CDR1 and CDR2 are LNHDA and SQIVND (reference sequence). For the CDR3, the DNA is TGTGCCAGTAGTATTTCAGGGAACAATGAGCAGTTCTTC. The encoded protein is CASSISGNNEQFF.

The CDR3 region has the DNA TGTGCCAGCAGCTTAGATAGCGTCGGGAACACTGAAGCTTTCTTT. It codes for CASSLDSVGNTEAFF. The chain recombines TRBV11-2 with TRBJ1-1; unclear D gene. CDR1 SGHAT and CDR2 FQNNGV come from the germline V gene. Trimming removed 0 bases at V and 1 base at J, with 9 bases between. The CDR3 consists of 15 residues.

As DNA, the CDR3 is TGTGCCAGCAGCTTAGGGAGAAACAATGAGCAGTTCTTC. Protein product: CASSLGRNNEQFF. This sequence joins TRBV7-2 and TRBJ2-1; D is undetermined. CDR1 is SGHTA and CDR2 is FQGNSA in the germline V gene. The CDR3 loop spans 13 amino acids. Trimming shortened V by 1 base and J by 5 bases, and 6 bases separated the two germline ends.